One and the same sample provided the 15 T cell receptor beta chains below, sequenced in a study of T cells in Graves' hyperthyroidism and ophthalmopathy. From RNA transcripts, TCR beta CDR3 regions were amplified. The primer set for the first-round RT-PCR of the TCR CDR3 was HTBI. MiXCR was run by TCRdb on the multiplex PCR reads, yielding one entry per CDR3 protein. The repertoire includes 450,000 to 650,000 distinct CDR3 sequences, roughly 17% of them detected once, and roughly a sixth sits in the top ten. The specimen sequenced was blood. All receptors derive from a woman in her late teens or twenties with Graves' ophthalmopathy.

The J gene is TRBJ1-1, the V gene TRBV28; D remains ambiguous. The V and J ends lost 3 bases and 3 bases respectively, with 11 bases between them. The CDR3 has 14 residues. Germline V CDR1 and CDR2: MDHEN, SYDVKM. The CDR3 DNA reads TGTGCCAGCAGTTTCCCCCAGGAGGACACTGAAGCTTTCTTT. It translates to CASSFPQEDTEAFF.

This clonotype was found a few times. This chain connects TRBV20-1 to TRBJ2-1; 10 nucleotides align to TRBD2. The CDR3 runs to 13 residues. V trimming: 8 bases; J trimming: 5 bases; junction bases outside the gene matches: 6. Germline V CDR1 and CDR2: DFQATT, SNEGSKA (reference sequence). DNA of the CDR3: TGCAGTTCAACGGGACTAGCGAACAATGAGCAGTTCTTC. Protein: CSSTGLANNEQFF.

The chain couples TRBV10-3 to TRBJ2-5; D is undetermined. V was trimmed by 7 bases and J by 2 bases, leaving 5 bases between them. Germline CDR1 is ENHRY and CDR2 is SYGVKD. The CDR3 runs to 11 residues. The CDR3 coding sequence is TGTGCCATCAAGGGACAAGAGACCCAGTACTTC. The encoded protein is CAIKGQETQYF.

This clonotype was seen a few times. The gene calls are TRBV15 and TRBJ2-1, with TRBD2 matching over 12 bases. CDR3 length: 15 residues. In germline, CDR1 is LNHNV, CDR2 YYDKDF (reference sequence). V was pared by 5 bases and J by 9 bases, with 8 bases of the junction left unmatched. Here the CDR3 reads CATSPGTSGSGEQFF. The DNA of the CDR3 is TGTGCCACCAGCCCGGGGACTAGCGGGTCGGGTGAGCAGTTCTTC.

With respect to this clonotype: A much larger clone sits a single nucleotide away, making a read error possible. The chain combines TRBV27 with TRBJ1-1; a possible D gene is TRBD1 (5 bases). CDR1 and CDR2 (germline): MNHEY, SMNVEV (reference sequence). Trimming pared 6 bases from V and 4 bases from J, leaving 18 bases between. The CDR3 covers 15 residues. CDR3: CASSPSPGRSTEAFF. The CDR3 region has the DNA TGTGCCAGCAGCCCATCCCCGGGACGCAGCACTGAAGCTTTCTTT.

This clonotype came up a few times. The chain couples TRBV30 to TRBJ2-5; D unresolved. Germline lookup yields CDR1 GTSNPN and CDR2 SVGIG (reference sequence). V was trimmed by 1 base and J by 5 bases, leaving 11 bases between them. The CDR3 is 13 amino acids. CDR3 sequence (DNA): TGTGCCTGGAGTGGCACGAAATACGAGACCCAGTACTTC. As protein: CAWSGTKYETQYF.

This clonotype was observed many times. The J gene is TRBJ1-6, the V gene TRBV27, with D possibly TRBD1 on 5 matching bases. Germline assignment: CDR1 MNHEY and CDR2 SMNVEV (reference sequence). CDR3 length: 17 amino acids. V shed 8 bases and J shed 0 bases, with 17 bases lying between them. The chain's CDR3 is CASGWGGLSSYNSPLHF. The CDR3, as DNA: TGTGCCAGCGGCTGGGGCGGCCTCAGCTCCTATAATTCACCCCTCCACTTT.

In its sample, this clonotype was seen a few times. The J gene is TRBJ2-1, the V gene TRBV15; D is unresolved. CDR3 length: 15 amino acids. Trimming left V 5 bases short and J 0 bases short, with 11 bases between. Germline CDR1 and CDR2: LNHNV and YYDKDF (reference sequence). The CDR3 bases are TGTGCCACCAGCGCGGACGGATCCTCCTACAATGAGCAGTTCTTC. Protein sequence: CATSADGSSYNEQFF.

Only a few counts were recorded for this clonotype. Since a much larger clone is just one base distant, this may be a read error. The chain has TRBV7-9 and TRBJ2-7, with D perhaps given as TRBD1 or TRBD2 (5 bases each). The CDR3 sequence is 16 residues long. Germline loops: CDR1 SEHNR, CDR2 FQNEAQ (reference sequence). The CDR3 nucleotides read TGTGCCAGCAGCTCCCAGGGTAGTGGGAGAAAATACGAGCAGTGCTTC. The encoded protein is CASSSQGSGRKYEQCF.

This clonotype has at least ten counts. V and J are TRBV11-3 and TRBJ1-5, with 9 nucleotides matching TRBD1. This CDR3 region has 15 residues. Germline CDR1 reads SGHNT; CDR2 reads YENEEA. The ends lost 0 bases at V and 6 bases at J; junction bases unmatched: 3. The CDR3 region has the DNA TGTGCCAGCAGCTTAGACGGGACAGGGCGTCAGCCCCAGCATTTT. Encoded protein: CASSLDGTGRQPQHF.

This clonotype was picked up a small number of times. V is TRBV29-1 and J is TRBJ2-7; 10 bases agree with TRBD1. Germline loops: CDR1 SQVTM, CDR2 ANQGSEA. This CDR3 has 14 amino acids. After removal of 3 bases from V and 4 bases from J, the junction contained 6 bases not matched to a gene. CDR3 DNA sequence: TGCAGCGTTGACTCTGACAGGGGGCCGTACGAGCAGTACTTC. Amino acid sequence: CSVDSDRGPYEQYF.

This clonotype was counted ten times or more. The V gene is TRBV18, the J gene TRBJ2-7; 8 bases are a match to TRBD1. Trimming cost V 3 bases and J 0 bases; bases outside gene matches: 4. The CDR3 totals 15 residues. Germline V gives CDR1 KGHSH, CDR2 LQKENI. The CDR3 here is CASSPGQGYSYEQYF. The CDR3 DNA reads as TGTGCCAGCTCACCTGGACAGGGCTACTCCTACGAGCAGTACTTC.

The V call is TRBV6-8, the J call TRBJ2-7; D call uncertain. V gave up 8 bases and J gave up 5 bases, with 13 bases separating them. CDR1 and CDR2 from the germline V gene are MNHGY and SAAAGT. The CDR3 consists of 12 residues. CDR3 region: CASGSPPDEQYF. CDR3 in DNA: TGTGCCAGCGGAAGCCCCCCCGACGAGCAGTACTTC.

This clonotype was recorded at least ten times. The rearrangement joins TRBV2 to TRBJ1-1; perhaps TRBD1 as D (5 bases). V shed 2 bases and J shed 5 bases, with 12 bases lying between them. This CDR3 is 14 amino acids long. Looked up from germline, CDR1 is SNHLY and CDR2 is FYNNEI. The CDR3 DNA reads TGTGCCAGCAGTGAATTGTGGGGGGATACTGAAGCTTTCTTT. Protein sequence: CASSELWGDTEAFF.

This clonotype was seen repeatedly, ten times or more. This rearrangement joins TRBV2 to TRBJ2-7; TRBD2 might be the D (6 bases). Germline CDR1 reads SNHLY; CDR2 reads FYNNEI. Trimming stripped 11 bases from V and 0 bases from J, with 11 bases between. This CDR3 has 12 amino acids. The CDR3 here is CAGLTSSYEQYF. In DNA form, the CDR3 reads TGTGCCGGACTAACTAGCTCCTACGAGCAGTACTTC.